This is a list of T cell receptor beta chains from one sample in a study of CD8 T cells in ankylosing spondylitis. TCRdb re-called the 5' RACE reads through MiXCR, storing one row per CDR3 protein. The table shows over 400,000 distinct CDR3 sequences, with about 25% occurring only once. Input material: blood, either unsorted or a sorted T cell fraction (not recorded which). These receptors came from a male donor with ankylosing spondylitis. The CDR3 runs from the conserved cysteine through the conserved F or W. D genes are given only for firm matches. Only part of the rows carry a size: once, few, many, or a class if the clone is expanded.

clone size	D gene	V gene	J gene	CDR3 protein	CDR3 DNA
-	-	TRBV3-1	TRBJ1-4	CASSHATREKLFF	TGTGCCAGCAGCCATGCCACACGGGAAAAACTGTTTTTT
-	TRBD1	TRBV29-1	TRBJ1-1	CSARGLANTEAFF	TGCAGCGCGAGGGGGCTGGCGAACACTGAAGCTTTCTTT
-	-	TRBV6-1	TRBJ2-5	CASSELVVGETQYF	TGTGCCAGCAGTGAATTAGTGGTCGGGGAGACCCAGTACTTC
-	TRBD1	TRBV5-1	TRBJ1-5	CASSEGQGIWSPQHF	TGCGCCAGCAGCGAAGGACAGGGCATTTGGTCGCCCCAGCATTTT
-	TRBD2	TRBV14	TRBJ2-1	CASSRLGTSGRTQFF	TGTGCCAGCAGCCGCCTAGGGACTAGCGGGAGGACGCAGTTCTTC
-	-	TRBV19	TRBJ1-1	CASSILGGSTNTEAFF	TGTGCCAGTAGTATATTGGGGGGCTCAACGAACACTGAAGCTTTCTTT
many	TRBD2	TRBV9	TRBJ2-5	CASSPPAGGQETQYF	TGTGCCAGCAGCCCACCAGCGGGAGGGCAAGAGACCCAGTACTTC
-	-	TRBV11-2	TRBJ2-5	CASSWGLQETQYF	TGTGCCAGCAGCTGGGGCCTCCAAGAGACCCAGTACTTC
-	-	TRBV29-1	TRBJ1-1	CSVDRGAPNTEAFF	TGCAGCGTTGACAGGGGAGCGCCGAACACTGAAGCTTTCTTT
few	TRBD1	TRBV29-1	TRBJ1-2	CSVRGTGASYGYTF	TGCAGCGTTCGAGGGACAGGAGCTTCCTATGGCTACACCTTC
-	-	TRBV5-1	TRBJ2-3	CASSTTRDTQYF	TGCGCCAGCAGCACCACCCGGGATACGCAGTATTTT
few	-	TRBV5-1	TRBJ2-1	CASSLGDLTYYNEQFF	TGCGCCAGCAGCTTGGGGGACTTAACCTACTACAATGAGCAGTTCTTC
few	-	TRBV11-1	TRBJ2-2	CASSSDLNTGELFF	TGTGCCAGCAGCTCGGATTTGAACACCGGGGAGCTGTTTTTT
few	-	TRBV21-1	TRBJ1-1	CASSEHRGQGTEAFF	TGTGCCAGCAGCGAACACAGGGGGCAGGGCACTGAAGCTTTCTTT
-	TRBD2	TRBV15	TRBJ2-1	CATSRGKRGEQFF	TGTGCCACCAGCAGAGGAAAGCGGGGTGAGCAGTTCTTC
few	TRBD2	TRBV19	TRBJ2-1	CASSDRSGRVLRDNEQFF	TGTGCCAGTAGTGATCGTAGCGGGAGGGTTCTAAGGGACAATGAGCAGTTCTTC
few	-	TRBV5-1	TRBJ1-2	CASSLGQIIDYGYTF	TGCGCCAGCAGCTTGGGACAGATTATTGACTATGGCTACACCTTC
-	-	TRBV14	TRBJ1-2	CASSQEGRTRYNGYTF	TGTGCCAGCAGCCAAGAGGGCAGGACCCGTTATAATGGCTACACCTTC
few	TRBD2	TRBV10-3	TRBJ2-3	CAISALAGGTDTQYF	TGTGCCATCAGTGCTCTAGCGGGAGGAACAGATACGCAGTATTTT
few	-	TRBV12-3/TRBV12-4	TRBJ2-1	CASSRPLTSLEQFF	TGTGCCAGCAGTAGACCCCTAACTAGCCTGGAGCAGTTCTTC
-	-	TRBV14	TRBJ2-7	CASSQSVGSEQYF	TGTGCCAGCAGCCAATCGGTGGGAAGTGAGCAGTACTTC
-	-	TRBV6-6	TRBJ2-1	CASLAGNYNEQFF	TGTGCCAGCCTGGCGGGGAACTACAATGAGCAGTTCTTC
few	-	TRBV11-2	TRBJ2-1	CASSLESPPNEQFF	TGTGCCAGCAGCTTAGAAAGTCCGCCCAATGAGCAGTTCTTC
-	TRBD1	TRBV18	TRBJ1-2	CASSLGQGEVYGYTF	TGTGCCAGCTCACTGGGACAGGGCGAGGTCTATGGCTACACCTTC
-	-	TRBV5-1	TRBJ2-7	CASSLVPPYEQYF	TGCGCCAGCAGCTTGGTGCCGCCATACGAGCAGTACTTC
-	TRBD1	TRBV20-1	TRBJ2-7	CSAKRTGGYEQYF	TGCAGTGCTAAGAGGACAGGGGGCTACGAGCAGTACTTC
-	TRBD2	TRBV5-1	TRBJ2-5	CASSLIAGGPETQYF	TGCGCCAGCAGCCTTATAGCGGGAGGCCCAGAGACCCAGTACTTC
few	-	TRBV9	TRBJ1-2	CASSAGMHYGYTF	TGTGCCAGCAGCGCAGGGATGCACTATGGCTACACCTTC
few	-	TRBV24-1	TRBJ2-1	CATSEPGKNEQFF	TGTGCCACCAGTGAACCAGGGAAAAATGAGCAGTTCTTC
-	-	TRBV30	TRBJ1-5	CAWSVVLSNQPQHF	TGTGCCTGGAGTGTGGTTCTCAGCAATCAGCCCCAGCATTTT
-	TRBD2	TRBV20-1	TRBJ2-1	CSAHTPGGPYNEQFF	TGCAGTGCCCACACCCCGGGAGGGCCATACAATGAGCAGTTCTTC
few	TRBD1	TRBV6-5	TRBJ1-2	CASSYSDRARYTF	TGTGCCAGCAGTTATTCGGACAGGGCACGCTACACCTTC
-	-	TRBV20-1	TRBJ2-1	CSARRDSEYTIGQFF	TGCAGTGCTAGAAGGGACTCCGAATATACAATTGGGCAGTTCTTC
-	-	TRBV20-1	TRBJ1-1	CSARDQGNEAFF	TGCAGTGCTAGAGACCAGGGAAACGAAGCTTTCTTT
-	TRBD1	TRBV15	TRBJ2-1	CATSPTGGTYNEQFF	TGTGCCACCAGCCCTACAGGGGGCACCTACAATGAGCAGTTCTTC
-	-	TRBV6-1	TRBJ1-5	CASSDKENQPQHF	TGTGCCAGCAGTGACAAGGAGAATCAGCCCCAGCATTTT
-	-	TRBV7-2	TRBJ1-3	CASSLWMGVGNTIYF	TGTGCCAGCAGCTTATGGATGGGAGTTGGAAACACCATATATTTT
few	TRBD1	TRBV7-9	TRBJ2-3	CASSQWDRDTQYF	TGTGCCAGCAGCCAATGGGACAGGGATACGCAGTATTTT
few	TRBD1	TRBV5-1	TRBJ2-7	CASSLPTGGSYEQYF	TGCGCCAGCAGTCTCCCGACAGGGGGCTCCTACGAGCAGTACTTC
-	TRBD1	TRBV20-1	TRBJ1-1	CSANGQDMKSFF	TGCAGTGCTAACGGACAGGATATGAAATCTTTCTTT
-	TRBD2	TRBV5-5	TRBJ2-1	CASSRTSGGGSYNEQFF	TGTGCCAGCAGTCGGACTAGCGGGGGGGGCTCCTACAATGAGCAGTTCTTC
-	-	TRBV29-1	TRBJ1-1	CSVGSGVLGTEAFF	TGCAGCGTTGGTTCAGGGGTCTTGGGCACTGAAGCTTTCTTT
many	-	TRBV25-1	TRBJ2-3	CASSVTDTQYF	TGTGCCAGCAGTGTTACAGATACGCAGTATTTT
-	TRBD2	TRBV24-1	TRBJ2-7	CATSAPPGLAGGPNEQYF	TGTGCCACCAGTGCCCCCCCCGGACTAGCGGGAGGGCCGAATGAGCAGTACTTC